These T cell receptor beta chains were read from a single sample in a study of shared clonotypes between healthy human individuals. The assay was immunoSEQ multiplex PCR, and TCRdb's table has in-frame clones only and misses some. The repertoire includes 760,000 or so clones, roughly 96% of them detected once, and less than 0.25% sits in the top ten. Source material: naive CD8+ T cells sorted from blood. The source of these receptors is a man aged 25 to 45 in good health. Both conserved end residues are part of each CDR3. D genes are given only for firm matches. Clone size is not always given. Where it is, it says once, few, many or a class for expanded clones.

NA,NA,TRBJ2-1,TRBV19,TGTGCCAGTAGCCAACAGACTAGATCCTACAATGAGCAGTTCTTC,CASSQQTRSYNEQFF
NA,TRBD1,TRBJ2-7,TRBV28,TGTGCCAGCAGTTATTCGACAGGGTCTGAAACCTACGAGCAGTACTTC,CASSYSTGSETYEQYF
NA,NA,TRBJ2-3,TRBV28,TGTGCCAGCAGTTCGAGACGGGGTGGGGATACGCAGTATTTT,CASSSRRGGDTQYF
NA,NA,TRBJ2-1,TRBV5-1,TGCGCCAGCAGACCGGAACTGGGGCATGAGCAGTTCTTC,CASRPELGHEQFF
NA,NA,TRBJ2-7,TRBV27,TGTGCCAGCGGCGGACTGAGCTTGGGGACGGCCATCTACGAGCAGTACTTC,CASGGLSLGTAIYEQYF
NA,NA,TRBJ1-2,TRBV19,TGTGCCAGTAGTGTCGTACAGGGCGACTCCTATGGCTACACCTTC,CASSVVQGDSYGYTF
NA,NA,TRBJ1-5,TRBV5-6,TGTGCCAGCAGCTTGGGGACAGCCTATAGCAATCAGCCCCAGCATTTT,CASSLGTAYSNQPQHF
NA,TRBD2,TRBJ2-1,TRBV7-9,TGTGCCAGCAGCTTTCGAGCGGGAGTTCCGGGGGATTACAATGAGCAGTTCTTC,CASSFRAGVPGDYNEQFF
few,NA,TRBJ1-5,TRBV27,TGTGCCAGCAGTTTAAACGGGAATCAGCCCCAGCATTTT,CASSLNGNQPQHF
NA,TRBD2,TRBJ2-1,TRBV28,TGTGCCAGCCTTCGGGCTAGCGGGCGCAATGAGCAGTTCTTC,CASLRASGRNEQFF
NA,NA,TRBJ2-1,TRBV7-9,TGTGCCAGCAGAACAGGACTATCACTCCAAGGGGGCTCCTACAATGAGCAGTTCTTC,CASRTGLSLQGGSYNEQFF
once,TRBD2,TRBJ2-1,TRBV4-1,TGCGCCAGCAGCCAAGAACTAGCGGGAGGGTTGGATGAGCAGTTCTTC,CASSQELAGGLDEQFF
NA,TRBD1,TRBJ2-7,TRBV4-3,TGCGCCAGCAGCCCCCGGACAGGGAGCTACGAGCAGTACTTC,CASSPRTGSYEQYF
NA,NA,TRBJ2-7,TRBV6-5,TGTGCCAGCAGTTTGGGGGGCCACGAGCAGTACTTC,CASSLGGHEQYF
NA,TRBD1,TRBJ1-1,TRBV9,TGTGCCAGCAGCGTAAAAAGCGGAGGACAGGGTAGAACTGAAGCTTTCTTT,CASSVKSGGQGRTEAFF
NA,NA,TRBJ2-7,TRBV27,TGTGCCAGCAGTTTGGCGGGTCAGTTCTACGAGCAGTACTTC,CASSLAGQFYEQYF
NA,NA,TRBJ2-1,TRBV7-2,TGTGCCAGCAGCTTAGATGGGCGGGGTTGGTCCTCCTACAATGAGCAGTTCTTC,CASSLDGRGWSSYNEQFF
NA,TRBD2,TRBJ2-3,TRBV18,TGTGCCAGCTCCGACTATCCGGTAGCGGGAGAGAGAGATACGCAGTATTTT,CASSDYPVAGERDTQYF
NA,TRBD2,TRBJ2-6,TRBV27,TGTGCCAGCAGTTTAGGATGGCGGGAGGGCTCTGGGGCCAACGTCCTGACTTTC,CASSLGWREGSGANVLTF
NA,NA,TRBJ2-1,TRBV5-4,TGTGCCAGCAGCGGACAATATAACTCCTACAATGAGCAGTTCTTC,CASSGQYNSYNEQFF
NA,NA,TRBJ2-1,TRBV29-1,TGCAGCGTTGAGCCCGGGGGCAATGAGCAGTTCTTC,CSVEPGGNEQFF
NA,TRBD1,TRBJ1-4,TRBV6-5,TGTGCCAGCAGTTACGTCCAGGGGGAAGGTGGTGAAAAACTGTTTTTT,CASSYVQGEGGEKLFF
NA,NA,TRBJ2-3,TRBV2,TGTGCCAGCAGTGCAGCAGGGAGGACGCAGTATTTT,CASSAAGRTQYF
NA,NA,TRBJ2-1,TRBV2,TGTGCCAGCAGTGTTACGGGGGACGTCTATACCAGTGAGCAGTTCTTC,CASSVTGDVYTSEQFF
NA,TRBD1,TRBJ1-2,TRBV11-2,TGTGCCAGCAGACCACTCCAGGGGGCGCGTTATGGCTACACCTTC,CASRPLQGARYGYTF
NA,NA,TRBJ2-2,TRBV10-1,TGCGCCAGCAGTGACGCTAGCCTTACCGGGGAGCTGTTTTTT,CASSDASLTGELFF
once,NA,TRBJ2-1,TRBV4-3,TGCGCCAGCAGCCAAGTGGACAGCTCCTACAATGAGCAGTTCTTC,CASSQVDSSYNEQFF
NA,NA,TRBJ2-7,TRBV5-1,TGCGCCAGCAGCGGCACCGGGACACAAATTCCCTACGAGCAGTACTTC,CASSGTGTQIPYEQYF
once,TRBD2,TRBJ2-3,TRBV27,TGTGCCAGCAGTGGGCTAGCGGGACCCACAGATACGCAGTATTTT,CASSGLAGPTDTQYF
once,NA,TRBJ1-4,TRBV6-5,TGTGCCAGCAGTCCAAACTATGCAACTAATGAAAAACTGTTTTTT,CASSPNYATNEKLFF
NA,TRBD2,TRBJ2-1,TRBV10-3,TGTGCCATCAGTGAAGCGTTAGCGGGAGGGCCACAATCCTACAATGAGCAGTTCTTC,CAISEALAGGPQSYNEQFF
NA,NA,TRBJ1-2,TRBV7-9,TGTGCCAGCAGCTCGCCCCCCCATACAGATGGCTACACCTTC,CASSSPPHTDGYTF
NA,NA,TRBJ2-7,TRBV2,TGTGCCAGCAGTGGAGAGCAGGACAGCTACGAGCAGTACTTC,CASSGEQDSYEQYF
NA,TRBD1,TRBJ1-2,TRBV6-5,TGTGCCAGCAGTTCCCCCGGGACAGCTAACTATGGCTACACCTTC,CASSSPGTANYGYTF
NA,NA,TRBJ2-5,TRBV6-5,TGTGCCAGCAGTCCCGTTTCGTTAGGAGAGACCCAGTACTTC,CASSPVSLGETQYF
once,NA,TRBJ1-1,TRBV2,TGTGCCAGCAGTTCCCTCCGCAAGTGGCGAGAACGGGCGGACACTGAAGCTTTCTTT,CASSSLRKWRERADTEAFF
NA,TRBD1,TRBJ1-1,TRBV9,TGTGCCAGCAGCCCAACGAGGGGGCTTGTTAATGAAGCTTTCTTT,CASSPTRGLVNEAFF
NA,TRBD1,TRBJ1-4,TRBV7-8,TGTGCCAGCAGACCGGGACAGAGGAATGAAAAACTGTTTTTT,CASRPGQRNEKLFF
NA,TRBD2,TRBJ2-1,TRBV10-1,TGCGCCAGCAGTGAGGGGACTAGCGGGAGGGATCACCCCTACAATGAGCAGTTCTTC,CASSEGTSGRDHPYNEQFF
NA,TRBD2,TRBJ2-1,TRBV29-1,TGCAGCGTTCTGGGACTAGCGGGAGGATACAATGAGCAGTTCTTC,CSVLGLAGGYNEQFF
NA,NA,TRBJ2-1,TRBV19,TGTGCCAGTAGTATCAGTGCGGGAAATGAGCAGTTCTTC,CASSISAGNEQFF
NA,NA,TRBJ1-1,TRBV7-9,TGTGCCAGCAGCTTTGGGCAGGTCATGAACACTGAAGCTTTCTTT,CASSFGQVMNTEAFF
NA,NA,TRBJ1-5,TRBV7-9,TGTGCCAGCAGCTTCGAGGGTAGCAATCAGCCCCAGCATTTT,CASSFEGSNQPQHF
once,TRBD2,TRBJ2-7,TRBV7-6,TGTGCCAGCAGCCCGTCGGGGGGGAGCCATTACGAGCAGTACTTC,CASSPSGGSHYEQYF
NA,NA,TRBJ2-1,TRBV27,TGTGCCAGCAGTTCGCTACAGGGTACGGCCTACAATGAGCAGTTCTTC,CASSSLQGTAYNEQFF
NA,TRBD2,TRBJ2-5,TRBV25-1,TGTGCCAGCAGTTCCCAACTAGCGGGAAGAGAGACCCAGTACTTC,CASSSQLAGRETQYF
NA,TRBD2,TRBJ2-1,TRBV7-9,TGTGCCAGCAGCGACGGACTAGCGGGAGTGTACAATGAGCAGTTCTTC,CASSDGLAGVYNEQFF
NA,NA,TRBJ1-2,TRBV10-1,TGCGCCATCGTGAGCGGGGCGCGGGACTATGGCTACACCTTC,CAIVSGARDYGYTF
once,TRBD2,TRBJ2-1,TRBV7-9,TGTGCCAGCAGCTCCAGACTAGCGGGAGGAACGGATGAGCAGTTCTTC,CASSSRLAGGTDEQFF
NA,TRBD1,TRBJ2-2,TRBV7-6,TGTGCCAGCAGCATGGTGCAACAACCGGGACAGGGAGGTACCGGGGAGCTGTTTTTT,CASSMVQQPGQGGTGELFF
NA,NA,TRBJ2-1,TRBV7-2,TGTGCCAGCAGCTTAGCGCCTCTCCCCAATGAGCAGTTCTTC,CASSLAPLPNEQFF